Listed below are T cell receptor beta chains from one sample, sequenced in a study of cytomegalovirus exposure and HLA in healthy donors. TCRdb's table, derived via immunoSEQ multiplex PCR, lists solely in-frame clones and lacks some. The data hold roughly 100,000 clones, with around 83% observed a single time. The sample comprised PBMCs. The source of these receptors is a woman between 18 and 29 years old in good health and CMV-seropositive. Each CDR3 is given with its conserved first and last residue. D genes are given only for firm matches.

>TRBV7-2|TRBJ2-1|TRBD2
CASRVGGGAHEQFF
TGTGCCAGCAGGGTAGGCGGGGGGGCCCATGAGCAGTTCTTC
>TRBV2|TRBJ1-3|.
CASKRETVSGNTIYF
TGTGCCAGCAAGCGAGAGACAGTCTCTGGAAACACCATATATTTT
>TRBV19|TRBJ1-2|TRBD1
CASSVGQGARYGYTF
TGTGCCAGTAGTGTCGGACAGGGGGCCAGGTATGGCTACACCTTC
>TRBV4-2|TRBJ2-1|.
CASSQDIDNEQFF
TGTGCCAGCAGCCAAGATATCGACAATGAGCAGTTCTTC
>TRBV10-3|TRBJ2-7|TRBD2
CAITDLAGGPDEQYF
TGTGCCATCACCGATCTAGCGGGAGGGCCGGACGAGCAGTACTTC
>TRBV13|TRBJ1-6|.
CASSLYTNSPLHF
TGTGCCAGCAGCTTGTACACTAATTCACCCCTCCACTTT
>TRBV6-6|TRBJ2-7|TRBD2
CASSYGLEAYEQYF
TGTGCCAGCAGTTACGGACTAGAAGCCTACGAGCAGTACTTC
>TRBV7-9|TRBJ1-5|.
CASSSHGRGARNQPQHF
TGTGCCAGCAGCTCACATGGGAGGGGAGCTCGCAATCAGCCCCAGCATTTT
>TRBV28|TRBJ2-3|.
CASRNQGFRTDTQYF
TGTGCCAGCAGGAATCAGGGGTTTCGCACAGATACGCAGTATTTT
>TRBV30|TRBJ2-5|TRBD2
CAWSALGLAGGRGETQYF
TGTGCCTGGAGCGCCTTGGGACTAGCGGGGGGGAGAGGTGAGACCCAGTACTTC
>TRBV5-1|TRBJ2-1|.
CASHPSTAISYNEQFF
TGCGCCAGCCATCCTTCTACAGCAATCTCCTACAATGAGCAGTTCTTC